The rows below give T cell receptor beta chains drawn from one sample of a study of blood T cell repertoires in COVID-19. Here immunoSEQ multiplex PCR was the method, and the copy in TCRdb shows in-frame clones only, minus some. The data contain a few hundred thousand clones, 90% of them singletons. Sequencing was performed on PBMCs or T cells enriched from blood (not recorded which). The receptors derive from a man between 18 and 35 years old who had recovered from COVID-19. The CDR3 runs from the conserved cysteine through the conserved F or W. D genes are given only for firm matches. Size is omitted from some rows. Given values are once, few, many or a class for expanded clones.

D gene	V gene	J gene	clone size	CDR3 DNA	CDR3 protein
NA	TRBV6-5	TRBJ2-5	NA	TGTGCCAGCAAAAAGGGGGAGACCCAGTACTTC	CASKKGETQYF
NA	TRBV14	TRBJ1-2	NA	TGTGCCAGCAGCCCCGGGTCTCCCTATGGCTACACCTTC	CASSPGSPYGYTF
NA	TRBV29-1	TRBJ1-5	once	TGCAGCGTTAGCTCAGGGAACGGCGATCAGCCCCAGCATTTT	CSVSSGNGDQPQHF
NA	TRBV6-1	TRBJ1-1	once	TGTGCCAGCAGTGAAGACGGGGGACTCGCTGAAGCTTTCTTT	CASSEDGGLAEAFF
NA	TRBV5-1	TRBJ2-7	NA	TGCGCCAGCAGCTTGGGTTCGCAGGGGTCCTACGAGCAGTACTTC	CASSLGSQGSYEQYF
NA	TRBV27	TRBJ1-1	NA	TGTGCCAGCAGTCTCGGGCGGGTTGCCACTGAAGCTTTCTTT	CASSLGRVATEAFF
TRBD1	TRBV12-5	TRBJ1-2	NA	TGTGCTAGTGGTTTGAACAGGGGTTATGGCTACACCTTC	CASGLNRGYGYTF
TRBD1	TRBV5-1	TRBJ1-2	NA	TGCGCCAGCAGCTGGGCCGGGACAGGGGGCGATGGCTACACCTTC	CASSWAGTGGDGYTF
NA	TRBV4-1	TRBJ1-5	NA	TGCGCCAGCAGCCAAGAGACGGTGAGGAGCAATCAGCCCCAGCATTTT	CASSQETVRSNQPQHF
TRBD1	TRBV6-2/TRBV6-3	TRBJ1-2	once	TGTGCCAGCAGTTACAGCGGACAGGGTAACTATGGCTACACCTTC	CASSYSGQGNYGYTF
TRBD2	TRBV24-1	TRBJ2-5	NA	TGTGCCACCAGTGATCCGATAGCGGGAGGCATGGAGACCCAGTACTTC	CATSDPIAGGMETQYF
NA	TRBV15	TRBJ1-6	NA	TGTGCCACCAGCAGAGATCCAGGGGATTCACCCCTCCACTTT	CATSRDPGDSPLHF
NA	TRBV7-2	TRBJ2-5	NA	TGTGCCAGCAGCTTAACAGGACAGGGCGGGGGGACCCAGTACTTC	CASSLTGQGGGTQYF
TRBD1	TRBV4-2	TRBJ1-5	NA	TGTGCCAGCAGCCAAGATGACAGGACAGGTAGCAATCAGCCCCAGCATTTT	CASSQDDRTGSNQPQHF
NA	TRBV5-6	TRBJ1-1	NA	TGTGCCAGCAGCTCCGCGTACAGGGAAACTGAAGCTTTCTTT	CASSSAYRETEAFF
NA	TRBV27	TRBJ1-1	NA	TGTGCCAGCAGTCTAAAAATCCGGGACATCTGGGATCGCACTGAAGCTTTCTTT	CASSLKIRDIWDRTEAFF
NA	TRBV4-1	TRBJ2-1	NA	TGCGCCAGCAGCCCAGGCGGACGGCTAGCTCCCTCCAATGAGCAGTTCTTC	CASSPGGRLAPSNEQFF
NA	TRBV9	TRBJ1-1	NA	TGTGCCAGCAGCGTAGGTGGGGGGACGAACACTGAAGCTTTCTTT	CASSVGGGTNTEAFF
TRBD2	TRBV6-5	TRBJ2-2	NA	TGTGCCAGCAGTTACTCCCCCTCTAGCGGGAGCGGGGAGCTGTTTTTT	CASSYSPSSGSGELFF
TRBD1	TRBV6-5	TRBJ1-2	NA	TGTGCCAGCAGCCCCGGGACAGTCTATGGCTACACCTTC	CASSPGTVYGYTF
NA	TRBV20-1	TRBJ1-1	NA	TGCAGTGCTAGTAAGTGGGGAGGGGGCACTGAAGCTTTCTTT	CSASKWGGGTEAFF
NA	TRBV15	TRBJ1-6	few	TGTGCCACCAGCAGAGAGTCGGCGGGCAATTCACCCCTCCACTTT	CATSRESAGNSPLHF
TRBD2	TRBV19	TRBJ2-1	NA	TGTGCCACCTACCCCTCGAGGACTAGCGGGTTGGGCTCCTACAATGAGCAGTTCTTC	CATYPSRTSGLGSYNEQFF
NA	TRBV7-2	TRBJ2-1	NA	TGTGCCAGCAGCTTAGATGGGAGAGAGAATGAGCAGTTCTTC	CASSLDGRENEQFF
TRBD1	TRBV6-5	TRBJ2-1	once	TGTGCCAGCAGCGGACAGGGGGGTCCCTACAATGAGCAGTTCTTC	CASSGQGGPYNEQFF
NA	TRBV27	TRBJ2-7	NA	TGTGCCAGCAGTTTAAGGCCATCGACTAGATTAATTTACGAGCAGTACTTC	CASSLRPSTRLIYEQYF
TRBD1	TRBV2	TRBJ1-3	NA	TGTGCCAGCAGTGACGACAGGGGAGCTGGAAACACCATATATTTT	CASSDDRGAGNTIYF
NA	TRBV12-3/TRBV12-4	TRBJ2-1	once	TGTGCCAGCAGTCGCGACTTCTACAATGAGCAGTTCTTC	CASSRDFYNEQFF
NA	TRBV30	TRBJ1-2	NA	TGTGCCTGGGTACAGATCCAGGGGAACTATGGCTACACCTTC	CAWVQIQGNYGYTF
NA	TRBV5-1	TRBJ2-7	once	TGCGCCAGCAGGGCCGTAAGTGACTACGAGCAGTACTTC	CASRAVSDYEQYF
NA	TRBV6-5	TRBJ1-1	NA	TGTGCCAGCAGCCGGTCCAAGACTCTCGGCACTGAAGCTTTCTTT	CASSRSKTLGTEAFF
TRBD2	TRBV7-2	TRBJ2-7	NA	TGTGCCAGCAGTCGCGGGGGGGCCTACGAGCAGTACTTC	CASSRGGAYEQYF
NA	TRBV27	TRBJ2-1	few	TGTGCCAGCAGTTTAAAGATGAGGGAGACGTCGGTTGAGCAGTTCTTC	CASSLKMRETSVEQFF
TRBD1	TRBV4-1	TRBJ1-5	NA	TGCGCCAGCAGCCAATTACCTGTGCAGGGGGCAAGACAGCCCCAGCATTTT	CASSQLPVQGARQPQHF
NA	TRBV27	TRBJ1-2	NA	TGTGCCAGCAGAAGAACAGGGAACTATGGCTACACCTTC	CASRRTGNYGYTF
NA	TRBV5-1	TRBJ2-5	NA	TGCGCCAGCAGCTTGGAAGCAGGAGAGACCCAGTACTTC	CASSLEAGETQYF
TRBD1	TRBV7-3	TRBJ2-6	NA	TGTGCCAGCAGCGCAACTCGACAGGGGTTTGGGGCCAACGTCCTGACTTTC	CASSATRQGFGANVLTF
NA	TRBV19	TRBJ2-7	NA	TGTGCCAGTAGGGGCGGAGACAGGCCCTACGAGCAGTACTTC	CASRGGDRPYEQYF
NA	TRBV28	TRBJ1-1	NA	TGTGCCAGCAGTTTATCACCCGGACAGACTGAAGCTTTCTTT	CASSLSPGQTEAFF
NA	TRBV7-9	TRBJ2-2	once	TGTGCCAGCAGCTCCCAGGGAGGGGAGCTGTTTTTT	CASSSQGGELFF
NA	TRBV5-1	TRBJ1-2	NA	TGCGCCAGCAGCCCGGGACAAGGCTATGGCTACACCTTC	CASSPGQGYGYTF
NA	TRBV5-5	TRBJ1-2	NA	TGTGCCAGCAGCTTGGACAGCAACTATGGCTACACCTTC	CASSLDSNYGYTF
TRBD1	TRBV7-6	TRBJ1-1	once	TGTGCCAGCAGCACGGACAGGGGAAATGAAGCTTTCTTT	CASSTDRGNEAFF
NA	TRBV27	TRBJ2-7	NA	TGTGCCAGCAGTAAACAGGGTGGCGACGAGCAGTACTTC	CASSKQGGDEQYF
NA	TRBV18	TRBJ1-2	NA	TGTGCCAGCTCAACCTACAGCACTGACTATGGCTACACCTTC	CASSTYSTDYGYTF
TRBD1	TRBV12-5	TRBJ1-2	NA	TGTGCTAGTGGTGCAGGGACAGGGGGGATCAACTATGGCTACACCTTC	CASGAGTGGINYGYTF
TRBD2	TRBV27	TRBJ2-1	NA	TGTGCCAGCTGGACTAGGGTAGCGGGAGGGGATGAGCAGTTCTTC	CASWTRVAGGDEQFF
NA	TRBV19	TRBJ1-5	NA	TGTGCCAGTAGTATAACAACAGTCAGATATAGCAATCAGCCCCAGCATTTT	CASSITTVRYSNQPQHF
NA	TRBV9	TRBJ2-5	NA	TGTGCCAGCAGCCGTGGACTCCAAGAGACCCAGTACTTC	CASSRGLQETQYF
NA	TRBV6-1	TRBJ1-5	NA	TGTGCCAGCAGTGAAAATAAGGGAACGGGGCAGCCCCAGCATTTT	CASSENKGTGQPQHF
TRBD1	TRBV10-3	TRBJ1-5	NA	TGTGCCATCAGCGGGACAGGGGGCAATCAGCCCCAGCATTTT	CAISGTGGNQPQHF
TRBD1	TRBV7-9	TRBJ1-2	NA	TGTGCCAGCAGCTTTAAGGCGGGACAGGGATTCTATGGCTACACCTTC	CASSFKAGQGFYGYTF
TRBD1	TRBV6-5	TRBJ1-6	few	TGTGCCAGCGGGGTGGCAGGGGGTTATAATTCACCCCTCCACTTT	CASGVAGGYNSPLHF
NA	TRBV7-2	TRBJ2-1	NA	TGTGCCAGCAGCTTAGCCACTGCTTACAATGAGCAGTTCTTC	CASSLATAYNEQFF
TRBD1	TRBV7-2	TRBJ1-5	NA	TGTGCCAGCAGCGACAGGGGAGATCAGCCCCAGCATTTT	CASSDRGDQPQHF